This TCR beta chain is from a study of cytomegalovirus exposure and HLA in healthy donors (dated by TCRdb to about 2017). At the level of the whole study: An earlier analysis of around 600 of the donors reported 250 to 300 Gb of sequence data and some 100 million unique TCR beta sequences from 150 million to 200 million T cells. An early release covering 550 to 700 HLA-typed donors comprised approximately 290 gigabases of sequencing data and about 90 million unique TCR sequences. Of the approximately 370 genotyped donors, less than 90% were placed in the genetic ancestry cluster associated with self-reported Caucasian donors. The study aimed to test whether signatures of past pathogen exposure could be identified by cataloging public T cell receptors. The T cell repertoires of some 700 subjects were profiled by immunosequencing and related to cytomegalovirus serostatus. Along with the approximately 700-subject first cohort, a separate validation cohort of more than 90 different subjects was used. To predict cytomegalovirus infection status, the study combined high-throughput TCR immunosequencing, statistical association of individual TCRs with disease status, and machine learning. In a later analysis, previously published TCR beta repertoires from several hundred donors were re-analyzed and high-resolution HLA genotyping was added so that TCR occurrence patterns could be studied. Rather than using new phenotypic data, the later analysis identified candidate immune exposures from TCR beta sequences and from how often those sequences occurred across donors. To decide whether each TCR beta V gene segment behaved as functional or pseudogenic, an earlier analysis of approximately 590 of the donors relied on high-throughput TCR beta sequencing. Alongside the repertoire data, information on donor age, sex, ethnicity and CMV serostatus was compiled. A later genetic analysis used genome-wide SNP genotypes for about 55% of the 666 donors, treating that subset as a discovery cohort. Every discovery cohort repertoire had been produced on one sequencing platform. HLA typing included class I and class II loci at four-digit resolution. Typing coverage varied by locus: roughly 629-630 donors for A, B, C, DRB1 and DQB1; approximately 560 for DQA1; more than 600 for DPA1; fewer than 480 for DPB1. Roughly 5 DR-DQ haplotypes were handled as single units for association and clustering because linkage in the cohort was strong. Among around 400 genotyped donors of the cohort, an average of about 220,000 unique TCR beta nucleotide sequences was sequenced per donor, of which 15% to 20% were non-productive. Study-wide findings and limitations: Because some donors lacked HLA typing at each locus, the association tests relied only on the typed subset. Roughly uniform sequencing depth across donors was assumed in presence/absence analyses, although this assumption may not hold. The earlier analysis of a few hundred of the donors excluded over 15 rarely observed V segments, including chromosome 9 orphons, because counts were too low. In both the original and validation cohorts, the classifier was reported to diagnose cytomegalovirus status with high specificity and sensitivity. Most TCR sequences were observed very rarely across donors, whereas some public TCRs were present in many individuals. Linkage disequilibrium might explain the correlated functional status among segregating V segments, but an unknown experimental factor could not be ruled out. When HLA alleles, especially DR and DQ, strongly co-occurred, attributing TCR associations to individual alleles was difficult. A later analysis found that most CMV-associated TCR beta chains appeared HLA-restricted, with HLA associations seemingly driven largely by CMV exposure. Specific HLA alleles were associated with about 17,000 TCR beta sequences at a false discovery rate of 0.05 in a later analysis. According to a later analysis, TCR association rates differed among HLA loci, with DRB1 alleles showing the most associated TCRs and HLA-C alleles showing the fewest. The authors suggested that the approach could potentially be extended to other disease states and immunological phenotypes. A further reported finding was that TCR beta sequences accurately predicted the HLA-A and HLA-B alleles for most subjects in the first cohort. Compared with equally common non-associated chains, HLA-associated TCR beta chains in a later analysis were more clonally expanded and had lower generation probabilities. The cohort was sequenced for TCR beta chains only, and without alpha or paired-chain data the features that could be detected were limited. According to a later genetic analysis, donors in an Asian-associated ancestry cluster had fewer N-insertions in productive TCRs than the roughly 660-donor mean. The study listed 150 to 200 TCR beta chains as associated with cytomegalovirus. In a later analysis, several top co-occurrence clusters were reported to appear linked to parvovirus B19, influenza, CMV and Epstein-Barr virus. A cluster of highly shared sequence variants was judged likely to represent a technical artifact of the sequencing pipeline. Broadly in line with IMGT annotations, most TCR beta V segments showed up in productive rearrangements about 90% or about 30% of the time in an earlier analysis of a few hundred of the donors. Immune exposure information for the cohort was limited to CMV serostatus. A few of the identified cytomegalovirus-associated TCR beta chains were confirmed in vitro to be specific for cytomegalovirus antigens. V-gene and J-gene trimming of TCR beta chains was associated with a missense DCLRE1C variant in a later genetic analysis, and the association was replicated in an independent cohort.

Library creation used the immunoSEQ multiplex PCR assay. For the multiplex PCR, a mixture combining 60 forward primers for TCR Vbeta segments and 13 reverse primers for TCR Jbeta segments was used. A multiplex PCR assay on genomic DNA amplified the CDR3 region of rearranged TCR beta genes. On the Illumina HiSeq System, the amplified TCR beta libraries were sequenced as 87-base-pair reads. The source study handled its data this way. In a later analysis, approximately 74 million unique TCR beta chains were counted across the approximately 640 repertoires, and roughly 11 million of these chains were shared by at least two donors. Raw reads were error-corrected and collapsed into unique sequences with a nearest-neighbor algorithm that merged closely related sequences to remove PCR and sequencing errors. CDR3 sequences were aligned to IMGT reference sequences to assign V, D and J gene segments. Each retained sequence needed at least a six-nucleotide match to both a V gene segment and a J gene segment. Rearrangements were classified as productive when the CDR3 lacked stop codons and remained in frame with V and J, and all other rearrangements were classified as non-productive. Following IMGT convention, CDR3 was defined as the stretch from the second conserved V-encoded cysteine to the conserved J-encoded phenylalanine. In an earlier analysis of around 570 of the donors, sequences lacking an unambiguous match to a single V gene segment were excluded. An earlier analysis of a few hundred of the donors called V segments functional above 56.7% productive rearrangements and segregating when the between-donor standard deviation exceeded 5%. A statistical classification framework was developed to diagnose cytomegalovirus status using the catalog of TCR beta chain sequences. In a later analysis, V and J genes were assigned by comparing TCR nucleotide sequences against IMGT/GENE-DB human TR gene sequences. A later analysis assigned CDR3 sequences and most-parsimonious VDJ recombination scenarios with the TCRdist pipeline. In a later analysis, every TCR beta chain was defined by the combination of its CDR3 amino acid sequence and its V-gene family, and reads without a unique V-gene family were dropped. To address suspected cross-contamination and a sequencing artifact, a later analysis removed approximately 600 highly shared, low-generation-probability nucleotide sequences. In a later analysis, a clonal expansion index for each public chain was calculated from normalized within-repertoire ranks of inferred template counts. A later analysis computed generation probabilities with a VDJ recombination model fitted to out-of-frame rearrangements, and checked the results against IGoR. A later analysis scored TCR-TCR, TCR-HLA and TCR-CMV co-occurrence with hypergeometric tests, applying a repertoire-size bias correction to TCR pairs. To estimate false discovery rates, a later analysis permuted the HLA or CMV assignments 20 times. In a later analysis, co-occurring TCRs were grouped using DBSCAN, with TCRdist sequence similarity added in when clustering inside HLA-allele-positive subsets. For co-occurrence clustering, repertoires with fewer than 30,000 or more than 120,000 public chains were excluded, along with 5 or 6 repertoires with anomalous nucleotide sharing. The table comes from immuneACCESS by way of TCRdb, which keeps in-frame sequences with V and J called. Part of the clones is missing from these tables; in studies checked, under half for an unresolved V gene and the rest for unknown reasons. V and J calls and clone size are given by that table; D and trimming were obtained from the DNA. Counted in this sample were roughly 130,000 clones; about 80% of them appeared once. The top ten constitute 1% of the sample.

The cohort was made up of 500 to 850 healthy bone marrow donors. At the time of sampling, all cohort members were nominally healthy, though unrecorded immune exposures were likely present. The donor tested CMV seronegative, placing the donor among the roughly 350 seronegative members of the cohort. A peripheral blood sample was provided by each donor, and peripheral blood mononuclear cells were used for TCR beta sequencing. The Qiagen DNeasy Blood Extraction Kit was used to extract genomic DNA from the blood cell samples. With respect to this clone: What this receptor recognizes is not known. The sample holds no much larger clone one base away, and base qualities are not on file.

The receptor was derived from a man in his forties in good health and CMV-seronegative. Input material: PBMCs.

The CDR3 region: CASSLSVETQYF. Here is the DNA: TGTGCCAGCAGCTTGTCGGTTGAGACCCAGTACTTC. Rearrangement joined TRBV5-4 to TRBJ2-5, with no reliable assignment of the D segment. The CDR3 contains 12 residues, cysteine and phenylalanine counted. The retained sequence is limited to the CDR3, 36 bases, with the frame set at the first base. From the germline V gene (reference sequence), CDR1 is SGHNT and CDR2 is YYREEE. V and J are truncated by 1 base and 5 bases respectively, leaving an intervening sequence of 6 bases. The variable domain in full, with residues beyond the CDR3 obtained from the reference TRBV5-4 and TRBJ2-5 genes, is ETGVTQSPTHLIKTRGQQVTLRCSSQSGHNTVSWYQQALGQGPQFIFQYYREEENGRGNFPPRFSGLQFPNYSSELNVNALELDDSALYLCASSLSVETQYFGPGTRLLVL.